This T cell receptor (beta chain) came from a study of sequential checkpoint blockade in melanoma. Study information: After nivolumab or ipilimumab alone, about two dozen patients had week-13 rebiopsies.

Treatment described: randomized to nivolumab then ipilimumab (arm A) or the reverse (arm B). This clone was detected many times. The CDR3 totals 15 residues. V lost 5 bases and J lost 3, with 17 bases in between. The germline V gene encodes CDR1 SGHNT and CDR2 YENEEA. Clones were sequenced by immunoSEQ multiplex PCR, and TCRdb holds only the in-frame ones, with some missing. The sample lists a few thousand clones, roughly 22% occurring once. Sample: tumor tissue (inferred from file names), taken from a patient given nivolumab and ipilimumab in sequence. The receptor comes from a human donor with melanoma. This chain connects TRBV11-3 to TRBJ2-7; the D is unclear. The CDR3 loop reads CASSLDPGRYYEQYF. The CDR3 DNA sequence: TGTGCCAGCAGCCTTGATCCGGGCCGGTACTACGAGCAGTACTTC. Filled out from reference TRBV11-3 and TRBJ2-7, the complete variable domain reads EAGVVQSPRYKIIEKKQPVAFWCNPISGHNTLYWYLQNLGQGPELLIRYENEEAVDDSQLPKDRFSAERLKGVDSTLKIQPAELGDSAVYLCASSLDPGRYYEQYFGPGTRLTVT.